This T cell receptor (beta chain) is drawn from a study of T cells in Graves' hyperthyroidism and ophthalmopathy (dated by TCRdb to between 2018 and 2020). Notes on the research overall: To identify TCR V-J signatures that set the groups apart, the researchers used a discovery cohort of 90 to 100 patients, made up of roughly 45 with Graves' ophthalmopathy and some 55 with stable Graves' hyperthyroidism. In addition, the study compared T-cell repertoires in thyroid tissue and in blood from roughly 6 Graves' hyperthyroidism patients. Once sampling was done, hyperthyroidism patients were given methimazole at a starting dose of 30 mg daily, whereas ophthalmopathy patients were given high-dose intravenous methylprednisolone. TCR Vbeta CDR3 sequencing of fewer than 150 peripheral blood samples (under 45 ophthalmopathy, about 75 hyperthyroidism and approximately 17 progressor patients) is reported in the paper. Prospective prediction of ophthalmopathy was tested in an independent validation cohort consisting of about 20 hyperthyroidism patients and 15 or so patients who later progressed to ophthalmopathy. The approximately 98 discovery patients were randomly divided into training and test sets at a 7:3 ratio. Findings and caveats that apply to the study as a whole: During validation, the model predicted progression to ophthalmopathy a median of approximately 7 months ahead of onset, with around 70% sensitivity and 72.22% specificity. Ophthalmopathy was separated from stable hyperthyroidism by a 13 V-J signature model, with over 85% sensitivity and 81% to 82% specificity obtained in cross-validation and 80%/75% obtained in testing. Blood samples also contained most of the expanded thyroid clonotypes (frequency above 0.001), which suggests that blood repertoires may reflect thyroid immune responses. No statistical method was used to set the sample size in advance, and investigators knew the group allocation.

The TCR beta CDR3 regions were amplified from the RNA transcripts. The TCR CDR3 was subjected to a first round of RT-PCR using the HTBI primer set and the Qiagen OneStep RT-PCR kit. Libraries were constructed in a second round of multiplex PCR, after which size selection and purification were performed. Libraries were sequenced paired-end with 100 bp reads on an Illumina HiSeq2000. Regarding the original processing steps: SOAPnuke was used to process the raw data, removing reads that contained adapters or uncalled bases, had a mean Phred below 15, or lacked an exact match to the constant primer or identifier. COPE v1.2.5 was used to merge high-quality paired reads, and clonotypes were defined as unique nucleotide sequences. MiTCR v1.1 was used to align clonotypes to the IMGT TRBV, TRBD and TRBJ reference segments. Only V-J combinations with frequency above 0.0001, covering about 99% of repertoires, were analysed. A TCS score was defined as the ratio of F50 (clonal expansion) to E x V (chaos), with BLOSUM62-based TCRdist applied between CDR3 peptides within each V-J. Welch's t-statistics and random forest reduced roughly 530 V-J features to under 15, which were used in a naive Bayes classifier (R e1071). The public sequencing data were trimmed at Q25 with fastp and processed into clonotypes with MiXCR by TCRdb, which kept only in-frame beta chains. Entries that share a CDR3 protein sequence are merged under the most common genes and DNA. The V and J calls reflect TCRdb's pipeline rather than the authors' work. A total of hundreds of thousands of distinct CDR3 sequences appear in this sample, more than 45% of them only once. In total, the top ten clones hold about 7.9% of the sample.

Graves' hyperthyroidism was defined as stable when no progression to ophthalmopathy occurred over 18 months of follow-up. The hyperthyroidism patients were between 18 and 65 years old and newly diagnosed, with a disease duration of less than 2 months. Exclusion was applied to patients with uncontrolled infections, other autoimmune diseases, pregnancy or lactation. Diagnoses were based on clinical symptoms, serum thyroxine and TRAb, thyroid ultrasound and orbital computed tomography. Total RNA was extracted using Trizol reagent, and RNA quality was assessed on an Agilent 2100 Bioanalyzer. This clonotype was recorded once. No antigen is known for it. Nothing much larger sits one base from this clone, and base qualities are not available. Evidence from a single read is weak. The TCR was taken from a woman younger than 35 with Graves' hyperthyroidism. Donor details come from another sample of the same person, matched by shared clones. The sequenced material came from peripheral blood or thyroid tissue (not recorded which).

The CDR3 has the sequence CASSHAPVTSGSQGYEQYF. Here is the DNA: TGCGCCAGCAGCCATGCCCCTGTGACTAGCGGGAGTCAAGGCTACGAGCAGTACTTC. The rearranged segments are TRBV4-1 and TRBJ2-7; TRBD2 agrees with 12 junctional bases. Trimmed from V: 3 bases; trimmed from J: 3 bases; junction bases lacking a gene match: 15. The CDR3 contains 19 residues, cysteine and phenylalanine counted. Left in the record is the CDR3 DNA by itself, 57 bases read in frame from the first base. The germline V gene specifies MGHRA as CDR1 and YSYEKL as CDR2.